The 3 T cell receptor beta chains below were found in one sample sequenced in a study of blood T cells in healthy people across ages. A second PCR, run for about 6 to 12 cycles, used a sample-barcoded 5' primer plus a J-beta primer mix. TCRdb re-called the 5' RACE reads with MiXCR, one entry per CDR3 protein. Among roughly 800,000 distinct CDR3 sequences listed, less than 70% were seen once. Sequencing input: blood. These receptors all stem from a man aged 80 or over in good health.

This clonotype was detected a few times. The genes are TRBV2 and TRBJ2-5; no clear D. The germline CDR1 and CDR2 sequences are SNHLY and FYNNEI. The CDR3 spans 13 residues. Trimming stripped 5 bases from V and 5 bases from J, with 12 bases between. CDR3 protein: CASSKVRRETQYF. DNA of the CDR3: TGTGCCAGCAGTAAAGTAAGGCGGGAGACCCAGTACTTC. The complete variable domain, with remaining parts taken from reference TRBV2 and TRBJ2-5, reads EPEVTQTPSHQVTQMGQEVILRCVPISNHLYFYWYRQILGQKVEFLVSFYNNEISEKSEIFDDQFSVERPDGSNFTLKIRSTKLEDSAMYFCASSKVRRETQYFGPGTRLLVL.

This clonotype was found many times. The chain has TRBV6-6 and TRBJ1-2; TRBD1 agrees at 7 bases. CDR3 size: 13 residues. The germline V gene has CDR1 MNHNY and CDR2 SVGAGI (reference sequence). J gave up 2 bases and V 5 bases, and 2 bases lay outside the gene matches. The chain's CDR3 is CASSRDSNYGYTF. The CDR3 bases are TGTGCCAGCAGTAGGGACAGCAACTATGGCTACACCTTC.

CDR3 bases: TGTGCCAGCGCCGGGGGGGGGTTAGCCAAAAACATTCAGTACTTC. Its protein product is CASAGGGLAKNIQYF. V and J are TRBV6-6 and TRBJ2-4; 8 bases line up with TRBD2. The CDR3 has 15 amino acids. Looked up from germline, CDR1 is MNHNY and CDR2 is SVGAGI (reference sequence). V lost 8 bases to trimming and J lost 0 bases; unmatched junction nucleotides: 6.